This TCR beta chain comes out of a study of CD8+ T cells in alopecia areata. Reverse transcription of extracted RNA yielded cDNA, which provided the sequencing template. Sequencing used immunoSEQ multiplex PCR; TCRdb keeps in-frame clones, though not all of them. The table includes roughly 110,000 clones, roughly 84% detected once. CDR3 length: 15 residues. The V end lost 7 bases, the J end lost 6 bases, and 19 bases lay between the germline ends. In germline, CDR1 is MNHEY, CDR2 SMNVEV (reference sequence). Treatment in this sample: oral pan-JAK inhibitor, 5-10 mg twice daily. The genes are TRBV27 and TRBJ2-1; D may be TRBD2 (6 bases). The sequences come from CD8+ T cells sorted from blood, collected at week 24, from a patient treated with tofacitinib. The clonotype comes from a human donor with alopecia areata. CDR3 in amino acids: CASTSGGGWGNEQFF. CDR3 sequence (DNA): TGTGCCAGCACTTCCGGGGGAGGCTGGGGCAATGAGCAGTTCTTC.